This T cell receptor (beta chain) emerged from a study of T cell changes during pregnancy in multiple sclerosis. Sequenced by immunoSEQ multiplex PCR; TCRdb stores in-frame clones only, minus some. The sample has approximately 52,000 clones; around 94% are singletons. Germline loops: CDR1 SGHDT, CDR2 YYEEEE. J gave up 2 bases and V 4 bases, and 13 bases lay outside the gene matches. This CDR3 contains 17 residues. This clonotype originated in a female donor with multiple sclerosis, enrolled in a pregnancy study. The material sequenced was CD4+ T cells from peripheral blood mononuclear cells, taken in the third trimester of pregnancy. This chain joins TRBV5-6 and TRBJ2-3; 7 bases line up with TRBD2. CDR3 sequence (DNA): TGTGCCAGCAGCCCAAAGGTAGGGCGGGAGAACACAGATACGCAGTATTTT. Its protein is CASSPKVGRENTDTQYF.